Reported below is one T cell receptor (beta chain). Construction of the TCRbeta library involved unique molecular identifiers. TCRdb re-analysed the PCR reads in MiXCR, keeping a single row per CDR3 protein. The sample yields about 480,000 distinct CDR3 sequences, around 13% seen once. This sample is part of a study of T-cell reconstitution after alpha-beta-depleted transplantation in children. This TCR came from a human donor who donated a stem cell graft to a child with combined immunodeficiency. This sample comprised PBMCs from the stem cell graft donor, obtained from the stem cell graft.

The CDR3 DNA is TGCAGTGCTAGAGGGGAGGGGGCTAGCGGGACCGGGGAGCTGTTTTTT. Translated: CSARGEGASGTGELFF. The chain combines TRBV20-1 with TRBJ2-2; a possible D gene is TRBD2 (8 bases). V lost 1 base and J 5 bases, leaving 17 bases between the germline ends. The CDR3 loop spans 16 amino acids. Germline CDR1 DFQATT, CDR2 SNEGSKA (reference sequence).